This T cell receptor beta chain derives from a study of blood T cell repertoires in COVID-19. Whole-study context: Some COVID-19 samples were acute and others convalescent; all came from the United States, Italy and Spain.

In the authors' workflow: From reference gene primer amplification, estimates of nucleated cell counts were derived. Using immunoSEQ multiplex PCR, the repertoire was profiled, and TCRdb retains in-frame clones only, with some absent. The V and J calls and the clone size are those of that table, but D and trimming were determined from the DNA. The table includes approximately 110,000 clones, around 79% detected once. V was clipped by 6 bases and J by 3 bases; unmatched bases: 9. The germline CDR1 and CDR2 sequences are KGHSH and LQKENI. This CDR3 is 15 amino acids long. Sequencing was done on a sample of peripheral blood. This clonotype was sampled from a man aged 65-85 years with active or convalescent COVID-19. The chain couples TRBV18 to TRBJ1-2, with TRBD1 matching over 8 bases. CDR3 region: CASSPGQGGDYGYTF. The CDR3, as DNA: TGTGCCAGCTCCCCAGGACAGGGAGGTGACTATGGCTACACCTTC.